The entry below describes one T cell receptor (beta chain). Its cognate antigen is unknown. The study sequenced cultured CD4+ T cell DNA using the Oncomine TCR Beta short-read assay. From the PCR reads, TCRdb called clonotypes with MiXCR, one entry per CDR3 protein. The sample has 7,000 to 8,500 distinct CDR3 sequences; roughly 53% are singletons. These data belong to a study of vaccination and CD4 T cells after COVID-19. As for the study in general: Two Hispanic individuals were among six male and four female convalescent patients. Whole-study results and caveats: A nonsignificant median increase from roughly 21 to 40 SARS-CoV-2-reactive clonotypes was observed.

This sample's treatment: approximately nine-day PBMC culture with coronavirus spike peptide pools or control peptides (ViraFEST assay). These CD4+ T cells came from an unexposed donor, sampled before the COVID-19 pandemic (2011-2018). The CDR3 totals 15 residues. Trimming took off 3 bases at V and 10 bases at J, with 16 bases between the two ends. V usage is TRBV12-3 or TRBV12-4 and J usage is TRBJ1-6; D remains unclear. The TCR was taken from a human donor in good health. Sequencing input: CD4+ T cells from blood, cultured in vitro. In DNA form, the CDR3 reads TGTGCCAGCAGTTTTGGAGGGTATGGCTACTCACCCCTCCACTTT. Protein: CASSFGGYGYSPLHF.